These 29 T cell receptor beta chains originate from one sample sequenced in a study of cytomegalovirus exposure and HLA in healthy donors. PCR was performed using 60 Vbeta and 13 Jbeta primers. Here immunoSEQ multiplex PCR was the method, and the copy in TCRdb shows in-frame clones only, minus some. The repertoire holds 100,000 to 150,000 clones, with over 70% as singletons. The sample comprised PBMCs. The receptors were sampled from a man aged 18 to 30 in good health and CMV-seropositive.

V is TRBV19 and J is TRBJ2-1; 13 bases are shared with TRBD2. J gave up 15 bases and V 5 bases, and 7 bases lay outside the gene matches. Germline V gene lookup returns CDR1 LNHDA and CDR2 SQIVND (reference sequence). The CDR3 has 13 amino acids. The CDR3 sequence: CASSPGLAGSPFF. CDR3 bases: TGTGCCAGTAGTCCGGGACTAGCGGGAAGTCCGTTCTTC.

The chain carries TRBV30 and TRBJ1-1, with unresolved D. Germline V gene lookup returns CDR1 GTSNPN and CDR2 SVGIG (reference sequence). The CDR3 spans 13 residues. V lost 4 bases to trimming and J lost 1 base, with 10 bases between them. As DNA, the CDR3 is TGTGCCTGGACATTACGGGGGAACACTGAAGCTTTCTTT. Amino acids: CAWTLRGNTEAFF.

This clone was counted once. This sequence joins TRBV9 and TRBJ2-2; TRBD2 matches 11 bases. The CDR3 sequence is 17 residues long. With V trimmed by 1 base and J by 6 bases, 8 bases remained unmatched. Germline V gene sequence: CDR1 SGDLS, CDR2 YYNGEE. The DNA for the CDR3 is TGTGCCAGCAGCGTAACTAGCGGGGGTGTTGCGTCCGGGGAGCTGTTTTTT. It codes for CASSVTSGGVASGELFF. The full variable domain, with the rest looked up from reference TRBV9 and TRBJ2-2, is DSGVTQTPKHLITATGQRVTLRCSPRSGDLSVYWYQQSLDQGLQFLIQYYNGEERAKGNILERFSAQQFPDLHSELNLSSLELGDSALYFCASSVTSGGVASGELFFGEGSRLTVL.

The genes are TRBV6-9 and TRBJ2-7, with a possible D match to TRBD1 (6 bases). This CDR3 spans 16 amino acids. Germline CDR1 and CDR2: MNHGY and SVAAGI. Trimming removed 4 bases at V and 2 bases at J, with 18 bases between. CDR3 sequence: CASSCTQGPQPYEQYF. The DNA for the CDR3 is TGTGCCAGCAGTTGCACACAGGGACCGCAGCCCTACGAGCAGTACTTC.

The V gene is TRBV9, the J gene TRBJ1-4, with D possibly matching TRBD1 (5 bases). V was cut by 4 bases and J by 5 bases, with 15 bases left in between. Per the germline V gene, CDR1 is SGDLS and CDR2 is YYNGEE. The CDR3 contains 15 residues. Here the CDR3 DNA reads TGTGCCAGCAGCAAGATTCAGGGCCCGAATGAAAAACTGTTTTTT. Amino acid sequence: CASSKIQGPNEKLFF.

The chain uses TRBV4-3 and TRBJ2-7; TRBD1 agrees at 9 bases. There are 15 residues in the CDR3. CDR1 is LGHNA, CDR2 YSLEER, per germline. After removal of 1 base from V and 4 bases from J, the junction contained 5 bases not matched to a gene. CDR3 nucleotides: TGCGCCAGCAGCCAAGGGCTACAGGGGGCTTACGAGCAGTACTTC. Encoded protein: CASSQGLQGAYEQYF.

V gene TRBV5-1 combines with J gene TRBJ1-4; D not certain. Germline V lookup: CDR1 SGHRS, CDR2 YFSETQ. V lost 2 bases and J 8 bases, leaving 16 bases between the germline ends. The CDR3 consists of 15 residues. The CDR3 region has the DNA TGCGCCAGCAGCTTAAACCTGGAGGGTGGGGAAAAACTGTTTTTT. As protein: CASSLNLEGGEKLFF.

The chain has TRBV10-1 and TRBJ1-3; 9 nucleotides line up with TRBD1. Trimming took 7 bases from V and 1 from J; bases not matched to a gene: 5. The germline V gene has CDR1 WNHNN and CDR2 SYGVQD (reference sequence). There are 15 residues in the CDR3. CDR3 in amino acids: CASKNGTGSGNTIYF. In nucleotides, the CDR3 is TGCGCCAGCAAAAACGGGACAGGGTCTGGAAACACCATATATTTT.

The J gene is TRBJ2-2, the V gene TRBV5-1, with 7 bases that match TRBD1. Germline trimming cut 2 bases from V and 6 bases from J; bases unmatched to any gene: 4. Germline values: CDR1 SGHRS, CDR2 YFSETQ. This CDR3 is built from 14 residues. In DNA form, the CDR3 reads TGCGCCAGCAGCTTCCAACAGGGGCCCGGGGAGCTGTTTTTT. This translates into CASSFQQGPGELFF.

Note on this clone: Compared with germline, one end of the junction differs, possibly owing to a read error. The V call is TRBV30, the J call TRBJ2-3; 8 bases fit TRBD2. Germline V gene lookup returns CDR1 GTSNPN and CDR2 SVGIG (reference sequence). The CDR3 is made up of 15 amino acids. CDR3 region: CAWTELAAYTDAQYF. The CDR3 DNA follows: TGTGCCTGGACTGAACTAGCGGCTTATACAGATGCGCAGTATTTT.

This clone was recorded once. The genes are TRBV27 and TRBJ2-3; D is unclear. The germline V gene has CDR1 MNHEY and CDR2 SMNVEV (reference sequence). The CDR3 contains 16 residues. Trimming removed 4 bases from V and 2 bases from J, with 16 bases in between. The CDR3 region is CASSYGPPEATDTQYF. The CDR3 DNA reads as TGTGCCAGCAGTTATGGGCCCCCTGAAGCCACAGATACGCAGTATTTT.

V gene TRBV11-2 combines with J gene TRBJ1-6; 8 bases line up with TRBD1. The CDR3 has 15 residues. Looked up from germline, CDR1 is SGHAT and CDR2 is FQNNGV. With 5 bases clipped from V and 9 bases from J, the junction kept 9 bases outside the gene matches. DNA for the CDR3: TGTGCCAGCAGCGACATCGGACAGGGTAGTTCACCCCTCCACTTT. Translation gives CASSDIGQGSSPLHF.

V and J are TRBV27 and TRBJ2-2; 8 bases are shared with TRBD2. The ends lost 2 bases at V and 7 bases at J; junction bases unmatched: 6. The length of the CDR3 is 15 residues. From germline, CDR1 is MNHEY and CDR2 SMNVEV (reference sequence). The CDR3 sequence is CASSLGLADIGELFF. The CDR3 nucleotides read TGTGCCAGCAGTTTAGGACTAGCCGATATCGGGGAGCTGTTTTTT.

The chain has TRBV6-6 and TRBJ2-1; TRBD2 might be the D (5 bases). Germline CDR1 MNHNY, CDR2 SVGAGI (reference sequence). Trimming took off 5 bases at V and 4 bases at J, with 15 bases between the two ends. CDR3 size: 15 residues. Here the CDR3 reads CASSPRGQRYNEQFF. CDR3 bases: TGTGCCAGCAGTCCCCGCGGTCAGCGGTACAATGAGCAGTTCTTC.

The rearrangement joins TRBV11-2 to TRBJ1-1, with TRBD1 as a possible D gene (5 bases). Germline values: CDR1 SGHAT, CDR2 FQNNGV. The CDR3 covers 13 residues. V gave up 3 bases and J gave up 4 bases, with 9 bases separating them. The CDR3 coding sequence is TGTGCCAGCAGCTTGGGGAGGGGCACTGAAGCTTTCTTT. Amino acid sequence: CASSLGRGTEAFF.

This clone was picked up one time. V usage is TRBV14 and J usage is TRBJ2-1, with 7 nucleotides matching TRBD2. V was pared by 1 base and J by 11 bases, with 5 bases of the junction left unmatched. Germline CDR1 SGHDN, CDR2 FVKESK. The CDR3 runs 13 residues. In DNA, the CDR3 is TGTGCCAGCAGCCAAGGGGGGGAGGGACAGCAGTTCTTC. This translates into CASSQGGEGQQFF.

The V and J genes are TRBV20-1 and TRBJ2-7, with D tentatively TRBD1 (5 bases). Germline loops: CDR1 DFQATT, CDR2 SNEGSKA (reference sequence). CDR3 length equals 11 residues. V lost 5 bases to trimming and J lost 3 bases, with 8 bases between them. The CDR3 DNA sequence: TGCAGTGCTTACCAGGGCTACGAGCAGTACTTC. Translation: CSAYQGYEQYF.

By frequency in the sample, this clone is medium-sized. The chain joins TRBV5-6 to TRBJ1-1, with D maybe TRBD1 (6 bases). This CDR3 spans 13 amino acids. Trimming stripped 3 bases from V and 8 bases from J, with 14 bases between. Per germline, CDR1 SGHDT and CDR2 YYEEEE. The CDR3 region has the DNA TGTGCCAGCAGCTCGGACAGAGCTCTCGAAGCTTTCTTT. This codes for CASSSDRALEAFF.

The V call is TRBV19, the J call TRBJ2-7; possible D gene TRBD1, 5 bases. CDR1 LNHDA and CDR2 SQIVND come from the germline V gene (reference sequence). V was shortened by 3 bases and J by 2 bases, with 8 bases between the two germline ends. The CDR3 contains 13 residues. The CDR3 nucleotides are TGTGCCAGTAGTATCACCAGGGCCTACGAGCAGTACTTC. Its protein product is CASSITRAYEQYF.

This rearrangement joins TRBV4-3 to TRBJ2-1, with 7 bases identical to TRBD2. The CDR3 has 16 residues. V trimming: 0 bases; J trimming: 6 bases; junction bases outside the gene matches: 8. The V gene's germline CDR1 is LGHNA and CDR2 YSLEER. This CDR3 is CASSQDFYREVNEQFF. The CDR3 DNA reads TGCGCCAGCAGCCAAGATTTTTATCGGGAGGTCAATGAGCAGTTCTTC.

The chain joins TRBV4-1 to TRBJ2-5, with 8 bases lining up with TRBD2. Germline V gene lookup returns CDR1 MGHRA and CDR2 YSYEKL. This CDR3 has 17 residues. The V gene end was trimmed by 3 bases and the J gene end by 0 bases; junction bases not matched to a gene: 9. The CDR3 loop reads CASSQALLAANQETQYF. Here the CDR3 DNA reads TGCGCCAGCAGCCAGGCCCTACTAGCGGCCAACCAAGAGACCCAGTACTTC.

CDR3 amino acids: CASSLYSGTSGTETQYF. Here the CDR3 DNA reads TGTGCCAGCAGCTTATACTCCGGGACTAGCGGGACGGAGACCCAGTACTTC. The chain couples TRBV11-2 to TRBJ2-5, with 13 bases fitting TRBD2. The CDR3 runs to 17 residues. The V segment lost 2 bases and the J segment 5 bases; nucleotides outside the gene matches: 8. CDR1 is SGHAT and CDR2 is FQNNGV in the germline V gene.

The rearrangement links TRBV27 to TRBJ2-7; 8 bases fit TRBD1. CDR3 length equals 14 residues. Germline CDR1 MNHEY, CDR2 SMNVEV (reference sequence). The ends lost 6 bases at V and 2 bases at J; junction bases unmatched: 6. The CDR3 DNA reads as TGTGCCAGCAGCGACAGGGGCTCTCCCTACGAGCAGTACTTC. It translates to CASSDRGSPYEQYF.

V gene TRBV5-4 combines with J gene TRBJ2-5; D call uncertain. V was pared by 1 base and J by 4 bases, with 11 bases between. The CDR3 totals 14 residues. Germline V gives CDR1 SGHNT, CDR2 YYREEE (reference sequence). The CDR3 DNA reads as TGTGCCAGCAGCTTGTGGTTGGCAGGAGAGACCCAGTACTTC. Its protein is CASSLWLAGETQYF.

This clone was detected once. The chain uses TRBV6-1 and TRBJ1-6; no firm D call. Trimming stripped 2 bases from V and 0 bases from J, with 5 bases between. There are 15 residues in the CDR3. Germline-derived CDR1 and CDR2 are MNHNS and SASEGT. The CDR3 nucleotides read TGTGCCAGCAGTGAAACCAGCTCCTATAATTCACCCCTCCACTTT. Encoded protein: CASSETSSYNSPLHF.

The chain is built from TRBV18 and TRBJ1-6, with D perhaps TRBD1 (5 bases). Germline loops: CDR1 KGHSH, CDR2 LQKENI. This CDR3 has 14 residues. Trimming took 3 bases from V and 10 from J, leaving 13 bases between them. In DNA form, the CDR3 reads TGTGCCAGCTCACCGGGAGGGGTAGACTCACCCCTCCACTTT. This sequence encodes CASSPGGVDSPLHF.

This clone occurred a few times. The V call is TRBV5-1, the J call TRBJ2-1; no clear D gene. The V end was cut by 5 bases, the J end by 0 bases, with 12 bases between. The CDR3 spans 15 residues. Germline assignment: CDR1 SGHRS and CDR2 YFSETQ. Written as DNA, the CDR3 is TGCGCCAGCAGAGCCGCGGAAAGCTCCTACAATGAGCAGTTCTTC. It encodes CASRAAESSYNEQFF.

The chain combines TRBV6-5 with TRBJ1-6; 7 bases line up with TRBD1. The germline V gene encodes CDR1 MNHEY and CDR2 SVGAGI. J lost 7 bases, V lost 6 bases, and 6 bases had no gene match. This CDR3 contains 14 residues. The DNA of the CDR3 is TGTGCCAGCAGAGGGGACAGCCAAAATTCACCCCTCCACTTT. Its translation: CASRGDSQNSPLHF.

CDR3 region: CAWSRQVFVPGYEQYF. The CDR3 DNA reads as TGTGCCTGGAGTAGACAGGTCTTCGTACCCGGTTACGAGCAGTACTTC. The chain couples TRBV30 to TRBJ2-7, with a weak D call TRBD1 (6 bases). Trimming left V 2 bases short and J 4 bases short, with 21 bases between. Per the germline V gene, CDR1 is GTSNPN and CDR2 is SVGIG (reference sequence). The CDR3 totals 16 residues.